Reported below is one TCR beta chain. The antigen is unknown. The donors, all of them Caucasian adults, lived in Nashville, Tennessee. With 0 bases clipped from V and 9 bases from J, the junction kept 4 bases outside the gene matches. The CDR3 totals 15 residues. Germline V lookup: CDR1 SGHVS, CDR2 FNYEAQ. Method: immunoSEQ multiplex PCR; TCRdb's copy keeps in-frame clones and lacks some. Seen here are fewer than 3 million clones, approximately 90% observed once, and the top ten hold about 0.36%. This sample was taken from a study of shared clonotypes between healthy human individuals. Findings of the study overall: Blood was the only sampled material, and tissue repertoires likely differ. Depth was large, yet rarefaction showed that sorted-subset sequencing was incomplete.

The sample was naive CD4+ T cells from PBMCs. Subset meaning: CD45RA+ positively selected. The gene calls are TRBV7-6 and TRBJ2-1, with TRBD2 matching over 11 bases. This sequence was found in a man younger than 35 in good health. Some clones in this sample may be carry-over from other donors' samples. The CDR3 region is CASSLASGRAREQFF. In DNA form, the CDR3 reads TGTGCCAGCAGCTTAGCTAGCGGGAGGGCCCGTGAGCAGTTCTTC.